This TCR beta chain was retrieved from a study of T cells after posttransplantation cyclophosphamide. The study's findings and limits: After PTCy, TRB diversity resembled that of CNI/methotrexate controls. Blood and skin or GI T cell repertoires showed limited TRB overlap. Later post-transplant blood repertoires were often dominated by donor CD8+ memory clones.

The V gene's germline CDR1 is MNHEY and CDR2 SMNVEV (reference sequence). The CDR3 spans 16 residues. J was trimmed by 4 bases and V by 5 bases; bases with no gene match: 8. This clone showed up many times. Antigen: not known. Busulfan-fludarabine conditioning, marrow transplant, and cyclophosphamide on days +3 and +4 were administered. TCRdb's copy holds only in-frame clones and misses some; the assay was immunoSEQ multiplex PCR. The specimen gives 20,000 to 25,000 clones without singletons; the ten biggest hold 1.8%. The sample consisted of PBMCs, taken after allogeneic stem cell transplant with posttransplant cyclophosphamide. The receptor's source is a male patient in his late teens or twenties who received an allogeneic stem cell transplant from a related donor, was CMV-positive, and had no GVHD. Some T cells may be provided by the graft donor. The gene calls are TRBV27 and TRBJ2-2, with 9 bases identical to TRBD2. In DNA form, the CDR3 reads TGTGCCAGCAGTACCTTCTTAGCGGGAGTCACCGGGGAGCTGTTTTTT. This codes for CASSTFLAGVTGELFF.